This paragraph reports one T cell receptor (beta chain). What it binds is unknown. The V gene's germline CDR1 is LNHDA and CDR2 SQIVND (reference sequence). Trimming took 4 bases from V and 1 from J; bases not matched to a gene: 11. The CDR3 has 19 residues. This specimen comes from a study of CD4+ T cells in melanoma. Sequenced by immunoSEQ multiplex PCR; TCRdb stores in-frame clones only, minus some. The table lists about 140,000 clones, about nine tenths of them singletons, with 1.5% to 1.7% in the top ten. Study-wide results and caveats: A reported correlation linked neoantigen-specific CD4+ T cells to CD8+, macrophage and B cell function. Reportedly, melanoma neoantigen-specific CD4+ T cells showed varied differentiation states.

The chain couples TRBV19 to TRBJ2-1, with 12 bases lining up with TRBD2. The origin of this receptor is a human donor with melanoma. CDR3 sequence (DNA): TGTGCCAGTAGTAGCGCCCGACTAGCGGGGGCCCCTTCCTACAATGAGCAGTTCTTC. Amino acid sequence: CASSSARLAGAPSYNEQFF.